The rows below give T cell receptor beta chains drawn from one sample of a study of cytomegalovirus exposure and HLA in healthy donors. Measured with immunoSEQ multiplex PCR; TCRdb has only the in-frame clones, and not every one. Counted here are approximately 120,000 clones, around 82% occurring once; the ten biggest clones make up roughly 1.2%. The source material was PBMCs. The source of these receptors is a female donor in good health and CMV-seronegative. CDR3s include the opening cysteine and the closing phenylalanine or tryptophan. Fields, in order: J gene, D gene, V gene, clone size, CDR3 DNA, CDR3 protein. D genes are given only for firm matches. Rows give clone size only sometimes, using once, few, many, or a class for an expanded clone.

J: TRBJ2-5
D: NA
V: TRBV5-4
size: once
DNA: TGTGCCAGCAGCTTGGATTTAGCGGCCCAAGAGACCCAGTACTTC
CDR3: CASSLDLAAQETQYF

J: TRBJ2-7
D: NA
V: TRBV30
size: NA
DNA: TGTGCCTGGAGTAGAGGGGGTAGCTCCTACGAGCAGTACTTC
CDR3: CAWSRGGSSYEQYF

J: TRBJ2-7
D: NA
V: TRBV7-9
size: once
DNA: TGTGCCAGCAGCTCCACAGGGTACGAGCAGTACTTC
CDR3: CASSSTGYEQYF

J: TRBJ1-6
D: TRBD1
V: TRBV11-2
size: NA
DNA: TGTGCCAGCAGCACTAGGGACAGTTCTAATTCACCCCTCCACTTT
CDR3: CASSTRDSSNSPLHF

J: TRBJ1-4
D: TRBD1
V: TRBV18
size: once
DNA: TGTGCCAGCTCAAAGGGACAGGGAAAGGTAAAACTGTTTTTT
CDR3: CASSKGQGKVKLFF

J: TRBJ2-1
D: TRBD2
V: TRBV28
size: NA
DNA: TGTGCCAGCAGTTTATGGGCTAGCGGGAGAAATGAGCAGTTCTTC
CDR3: CASSLWASGRNEQFF

J: TRBJ2-2
D: NA
V: TRBV5-4
size: NA
DNA: TGTGCCAGCAGCCCCGTCCCCCGGAGCGAGCTGTTTTTT
CDR3: CASSPVPRSELFF

J: TRBJ1-2
D: TRBD1
V: TRBV29-1
size: NA
DNA: TGCAGCGCTTTCGGGACAGGAGATTCATACACCTTC
CDR3: CSAFGTGDSYTF

J: TRBJ1-5
D: NA
V: TRBV6-1
size: NA
DNA: TGTGCCAGCAGTGAAAAGCTAATACCCCAGCATTTT
CDR3: CASSEKLIPQHF

J: TRBJ2-5
D: NA
V: TRBV19
size: NA
DNA: TGTGCCAGTAGCCAGTCAGTGTCCCAAGAGACCCAGTACTTC
CDR3: CASSQSVSQETQYF

J: TRBJ1-5
D: NA
V: TRBV28
size: NA
DNA: TGTGCCAGCAGTTTCTCCAGGGCCGGGGGGAGCAATCAGCCCCAGCATTTT
CDR3: CASSFSRAGGSNQPQHF

J: TRBJ1-1
D: NA
V: TRBV6-5
size: NA
DNA: TGTGCCAGCAGCCGGGGGGCAGCTATGAACACTGAAGCTTTCTTT
CDR3: CASSRGAAMNTEAFF

J: TRBJ1-4
D: NA
V: TRBV5-1
size: once
DNA: TGCGCCAGCAGCGCGGACAGTGCAACTAATGAAAAACTGTTTTTT
CDR3: CASSADSATNEKLFF

J: TRBJ1-5
D: NA
V: TRBV6-5
size: NA
DNA: TGTGCCAGCAGTGCCCAGACAGCACAGCCCCAGCATTTT
CDR3: CASSAQTAQPQHF

J: TRBJ1-1
D: TRBD1
V: TRBV5-1
size: NA
DNA: TGCGCCAGCAGCTTGGGGGGGACAGGGGGCACTGAAGCTTTCTTT
CDR3: CASSLGGTGGTEAFF

J: TRBJ2-7
D: TRBD2
V: TRBV7-8
size: NA
DNA: TGTGCCAGCAGCTCCATTTTAGCGGGGTCGTCTTCCTACGAGCAGTACTTC
CDR3: CASSSILAGSSSYEQYF

J: TRBJ2-2
D: TRBD1
V: TRBV19
size: NA
DNA: TGTGCCAGTAGTTCACAGGGGGGAAACACCGGGGAGCTGTTTTTT
CDR3: CASSSQGGNTGELFF

J: TRBJ2-5
D: NA
V: TRBV18
size: NA
DNA: TGTGCCAGCTCACCGCTGCAGGGTCCAGAGACCCAGTACTTC
CDR3: CASSPLQGPETQYF

J: TRBJ1-1
D: TRBD1
V: TRBV27
size: NA
DNA: TGTGCCAGCGGCCCGGGACAGGGGCGAGGTTGGACTGAAGCTTTCTTT
CDR3: CASGPGQGRGWTEAFF

J: TRBJ2-5
D: NA
V: TRBV5-3
size: NA
DNA: TGTGCCAGAAGCTTTAAGTATTCGGAGACCCAGCACTTC
CDR3: CARSFKYSETQHF

J: TRBJ1-5
D: TRBD1
V: TRBV28
size: NA
DNA: TGTGCCAGCAGCACCTCGACAGGGTATAGCAATCAGCCCCAGCATTTT
CDR3: CASSTSTGYSNQPQHF

J: TRBJ1-1
D: NA
V: TRBV7-7
size: NA
DNA: TGTGCCAGCAGCCGGGAGGGGGGGACTGAAGCTTTCTTT
CDR3: CASSREGGTEAFF

J: TRBJ2-1
D: TRBD2
V: TRBV19
size: NA
DNA: TGTGCCAGTACCTTAAGCGGGAGAATCAATGAGCAGTTCTTC
CDR3: CASTLSGRINEQFF

J: TRBJ2-3
D: TRBD2
V: TRBV6-4
size: few
DNA: TGTGCCAGCAGTGCTAGCGGAGACACAGATACGCAGTATTTT
CDR3: CASSASGDTDTQYF

J: TRBJ2-1
D: NA
V: TRBV1
size: NA
DNA: TGCACCAGCAGCCTAGGAGCAGCGGGAGTATTAAACAATGAGCAGTTCTTC
CDR3: CTSSLGAAGVLNNEQFF

J: TRBJ1-2
D: NA
V: TRBV6-1
size: NA
DNA: TGTGCCAGCAGTGAAGCGCTTCGGACAGTCTATGGCTACACCTTC
CDR3: CASSEALRTVYGYTF

J: TRBJ2-3
D: TRBD2
V: TRBV9
size: few
DNA: TGTGCCAGCAGCGTAGCCCAGGGACTAGACCTCACAGATACGCAGTATTTT
CDR3: CASSVAQGLDLTDTQYF

J: TRBJ2-7
D: TRBD2
V: TRBV4-1
size: NA
DNA: TGCGCCAGCAGCCAAGTTGGGACTAGCGGGGGTATTGAGCAGTACTTC
CDR3: CASSQVGTSGGIEQYF

J: TRBJ1-1
D: TRBD1
V: TRBV19
size: NA
DNA: TGTGCCAGTAGTATAGACCTGACAGGGGAAGCTTTCTTT
CDR3: CASSIDLTGEAFF

J: TRBJ1-1
D: NA
V: TRBV28
size: once
DNA: TGTGCCAGCAGTTTAGGAGGGGACACTGAAGCTTTCTTT
CDR3: CASSLGGDTEAFF

J: TRBJ2-5
D: TRBD1
V: TRBV11-2
size: NA
DNA: TGTGCCAGCAGCTGGGGGACAGAGAAAGAGACCCAGTACTTC
CDR3: CASSWGTEKETQYF

J: TRBJ2-2
D: TRBD2
V: TRBV7-2
size: few
DNA: TGTGCCAGCAGCTTAGTACTAGCGGACACCGGGGAGCTGTTTTTT
CDR3: CASSLVLADTGELFF

J: TRBJ2-2
D: TRBD2
V: TRBV5-1
size: NA
DNA: TGCGCCAGCAGCCCTCTAGCGGGGGGGCCCGGGGAGCTGTTTTTT
CDR3: CASSPLAGGPGELFF

J: TRBJ2-1
D: TRBD2
V: TRBV18
size: NA
DNA: TGTGCCAGCTCACCACTTGGCTCTAGCGGGGGCTCCTACAATGAGCAGTTCTTC
CDR3: CASSPLGSSGGSYNEQFF

J: TRBJ1-2
D: TRBD1
V: TRBV2
size: NA
DNA: TGTGCCAGCAGTCCCTGGACAGGAAACTATGGCTACACCTTC
CDR3: CASSPWTGNYGYTF

J: TRBJ2-5
D: NA
V: TRBV6-1
size: NA
DNA: TGTGCCAGCAGTGCCTCCTGGGGGGGGCCTCAAGAGACCCAGTACTTC
CDR3: CASSASWGGPQETQYF

J: TRBJ2-2
D: TRBD2
V: TRBV5-1
size: few
DNA: TGCGCCAGCAGCTTAACTAGCGGAAACACCGGGGAGCTGTTTTTT
CDR3: CASSLTSGNTGELFF

J: TRBJ2-3
D: TRBD2
V: TRBV7-2
size: once
DNA: TGTGCCAGCAGCTTAGGACTAGCGGGAGTCGGGTGGGTATATACGCAGTATTTT
CDR3: CASSLGLAGVGWVYTQYF

J: TRBJ2-7
D: NA
V: TRBV11-2
size: NA
DNA: TGTGCCAGCAGCATCGGTGTGGGGGAGGCCGGGTACTTC
CDR3: CASSIGVGEAGYF

J: TRBJ1-1
D: TRBD1
V: TRBV6-5
size: NA
DNA: TGTGCCAGCAGTCCATCGGACAGGGTTAACACTGAAGCTTTCTTT
CDR3: CASSPSDRVNTEAFF

J: TRBJ1-1
D: NA
V: TRBV5-1
size: NA
DNA: TGCGCCAGCAGACAAGGGGGAAACACTGAAGCTTTCTTT
CDR3: CASRQGGNTEAFF

J: TRBJ2-1
D: NA
V: TRBV7-2
size: NA
DNA: TGTGCCAGCAAACGGGCGGGGCTCTACAATGAGCAGTTCTTC
CDR3: CASKRAGLYNEQFF

J: TRBJ2-2
D: TRBD2
V: TRBV6-4
size: once
DNA: TGTGCCAGCAGTGACACATCTGGGCGGGAGCGGAACACCGGGGAGCTGTTTTTT
CDR3: CASSDTSGRERNTGELFF

J: TRBJ1-2
D: TRBD1
V: TRBV5-6
size: once
DNA: TGTGCCAGCAGCTTCAGGGGGCCCTATGGCTACACCTTC
CDR3: CASSFRGPYGYTF

J: TRBJ2-1
D: NA
V: TRBV25-1
size: NA
DNA: TGTGCCAGCAGTGGAGGGAGATACAATGAGCAGTTCTTC
CDR3: CASSGGRYNEQFF

J: TRBJ2-7
D: NA
V: TRBV5-1
size: NA
DNA: TGCGCCAGCAGCTTGGGGGAGCGCGAGCAGTACTTC
CDR3: CASSLGEREQYF

J: TRBJ2-4
D: NA
V: TRBV11-2
size: NA
DNA: TGTGCCAGCAGCTTAGGCGGAAACATTCAGTACTTC
CDR3: CASSLGGNIQYF

J: TRBJ1-2
D: NA
V: TRBV6-1
size: NA
DNA: TGTGCCAGCAGTGAAGGGCCAAACTATGGCTACACCTTC
CDR3: CASSEGPNYGYTF